The 28 T cell receptor beta chains listed next were all sequenced from one sample in a study of blood T cell repertoires in COVID-19. This table comes from immunoSEQ multiplex PCR, and its TCRdb copy is limited to in-frame clones, with some not included. This table has hundreds of thousands of clones, roughly 86% appearing once. The source material was peripheral blood. These receptors were obtained from a woman aged 25 to 39 with COVID-19, enrolled during active disease.

This chain uses TRBV19 with TRBJ2-7, with TRBD2 identical over 10 bases. The CDR3 is 15 amino acids. V was clipped by 5 bases and J by 4 bases; unmatched bases: 8. The V gene's germline CDR1 is LNHDA and CDR2 SQIVND (reference sequence). The CDR3 DNA is TGTGCCAGTAGTGCTTCTAGCGGGAGAGGGTACGAGCAGTACTTC. This translates into CASSASSGRGYEQYF. The full variable domain, rest sourced from reference TRBV19 and TRBJ2-7, is DGGITQSPKYLFRKEGQNVTLSCEQNLNHDAMYWYRQDPGQGLRLIYYSQIVNDFQKGDIAEGYSVSREKKESFPLTVTSAQKNPTAFYLCASSASSGRGYEQYFGPGTRLTVT.

The chain is built from TRBV12-3 or TRBV12-4 and TRBJ2-1; maybe TRBD2 (5 bases). V shed 5 bases and J shed 12 bases, with 14 bases lying between them. The CDR3 contains 12 residues. The CDR3 spells CASSLKRLGQFF. In nucleotides, the CDR3 is TGTGCCAGCAGTCTGAAGCGGTTGGGGCAGTTCTTC.

This chain joins TRBV18 and TRBJ2-7, with 10 bases fitting TRBD1. This CDR3 has 15 amino acids. The germline CDR1 and CDR2 sequences are KGHSH and LQKENI. V trimming: 2 bases; J trimming: 0 bases; junction bases outside the gene matches: 1. The CDR3 DNA sequence: TGTGCCAGCTCACCAGGGACAGGGGTCTCCTACGAGCAGTACTTC. Its protein product is CASSPGTGVSYEQYF.

The CDR3 DNA reads as TGTGCCAGCAGCTCCGGGATAAACACTGAAGCTTTCTTT. Translating it yields CASSSGINTEAFF. V is TRBV6-5 and J is TRBJ1-1; D uncertain. The V end lost 6 bases, the J end lost 2 bases, and 10 bases lay between the germline ends. The CDR3 covers 13 residues. CDR1 is MNHEY, CDR2 SVGAGI, per germline.

The CDR3: CASRRQGGPYNSPLHF. In DNA form, the CDR3 reads TGTGCCAGCAGGAGGCAGGGGGGTCCCTATAATTCACCCCTCCACTTT. The chain carries TRBV28 and TRBJ1-6; 7 nucleotides agree with TRBD1. J was trimmed by 2 bases and V by 6 bases; bases with no gene match: 7. The germline gives CDR1 MDHEN, CDR2 SYDVKM. The CDR3 length is 16 residues.

This chain links TRBV25-1 with TRBJ1-4; D uncertain. Germline V CDR1 and CDR2: MGHDK, SYGVNS. The CDR3 spans 14 residues. The V end was cut by 3 bases, the J end by 8 bases, with 13 bases between. Here the CDR3 DNA reads TGTGCCAGCAGTGACCCCCGGGTAAGGGAAAAACTGTTTTTT. It encodes CASSDPRVREKLFF. The entire variable domain, with the rest obtained from reference TRBV25-1 and TRBJ1-4, is as follows: EADIYQTPRYLVIGTGKKITLECSQTMGHDKMYWYQQDPGMELHLIHYSYGVNSTEKGDLSSESTVSRIRTEHFPLTLESARPSHTSQYLCASSDPRVREKLFFGSGTQLSVL.

J is TRBJ1-4 and V is TRBV6-5; no clear D gene. Trimming removed 6 bases from V and 8 bases from J, with 7 bases in between. The CDR3 is made up of 11 amino acids. The germline CDR1 and CDR2 sequences are MNHEY and SVGAGI. The CDR3 coding sequence is TGTGCCAGCAGCTCCCGGGAAAAACTGTTTTTT. Residues: CASSSREKLFF.

The rearrangement links TRBV9 to TRBJ1-3; D remains ambiguous. Trimming pared 3 bases from V and 4 bases from J, leaving 17 bases between. The CDR3 totals 16 residues. Looked up from germline, CDR1 is SGDLS and CDR2 is YYNGEE. The CDR3 loop reads CASSAFVGSYGNTIYF. In DNA, the CDR3 is TGTGCCAGCAGCGCCTTCGTAGGGAGTTACGGAAACACCATATATTTT.

The chain combines TRBV6-1 with TRBJ2-6; no reliable D call. CDR3 length: 15 amino acids. The germline gives CDR1 MNHNS, CDR2 SASEGT. Trimming stripped 2 bases from V and 0 bases from J, with 5 bases between. In DNA, the CDR3 is TGTGCCAGCAGTGAACTAAGCTCTGGGGCCAACGTCCTGACTTTC. Residues: CASSELSSGANVLTF.

This sequence joins TRBV28 and TRBJ1-4; 7 bases are shared with TRBD1. The V and J ends lost 6 bases and 8 bases, in that order; junction bases with no gene match: 9. CDR3 size: 14 residues. Looked up from germline, CDR1 is MDHEN and CDR2 is SYDVKM. CDR3 residues: CASSLDRVVEKLFF. Here the CDR3 DNA reads TGTGCCAGCAGCTTAGACAGGGTAGTGGAAAAACTGTTTTTT.

This chain connects TRBV5-1 to TRBJ1-1, with D perhaps matching TRBD1 (5 bases). The CDR3 is 12 residues long. Germline loops: CDR1 SGHRS, CDR2 YFSETQ. V lost 7 bases and J 1 base, leaving 8 bases between the germline ends. CDR3 sequence (DNA): TGCGCCAGCCACGGGGGGAACACTGAAGCTTTCTTT. Encoded protein: CASHGGNTEAFF.

A single count supports this clone. V gene TRBV5-8 combines with J gene TRBJ1-5; D is possibly TRBD1 (5 bases). The CDR3 extends over 14 amino acids. Germline V CDR1 and CDR2: SGHTS, YDEGEE. Trimming pared 2 bases from V and 3 bases from J, leaving 9 bases between. CDR3 nucleotides: TGTGCCAGCAGCTTCGACAGTTACAATCAGCCCCAGCATTTT. Protein sequence: CASSFDSYNQPQHF.

The rearrangement joins TRBV27 to TRBJ2-7; D uncertain. V dropped 4 bases and J dropped 5 bases, with 12 bases sitting between them. Germline assignment: CDR1 MNHEY and CDR2 SMNVEV (reference sequence). CDR3 length: 13 amino acids. CDR3 sequence: CASSYAREDEQYF. Written as DNA, the CDR3 is TGTGCCAGCAGTTACGCAAGAGAGGACGAGCAGTACTTC.

The rearrangement links TRBV2 to TRBJ2-7; D may be TRBD2 (6 bases). Germline values: CDR1 SNHLY, CDR2 FYNNEI. CDR3 length: 14 amino acids. V was pared by 5 bases and J by 6 bases, with 17 bases between. In nucleotides, the CDR3 is TGTGCCAGCAGTCGACTAGAAGGTCCCCTCGAGCAGTACTTC. It codes for CASSRLEGPLEQYF.

V is TRBV19 and J is TRBJ2-2; 7 nucleotides match TRBD2. The CDR3 runs to 15 residues. V trimming: 7 bases; J trimming: 3 bases; junction bases outside the gene matches: 8. CDR1 is LNHDA and CDR2 is SQIVND in the germline V gene (reference sequence). The DNA of the CDR3 is TGTGCCAGTACCCTGAGCGGGATATACACCGGGGAGCTGTTTTTT. Protein product: CASTLSGIYTGELFF.

This chain connects TRBV12-3 or TRBV12-4 to TRBJ1-2, with D unresolved. Trimming pared 2 bases from V and 13 bases from J, leaving 11 bases between. CDR3 length: 11 amino acids. The CDR3 bases are TGTGCCAGCAGTTTACCCGGGATAGTCACCTTC. Protein sequence: CASSLPGIVTF.

The chain couples TRBV5-6 to TRBJ1-2; D possibly corresponds to TRBD1 (6 bases). The V end was cut by 2 bases, the J end by 8 bases, with 25 bases between. Germline V gene sequence: CDR1 SGHDT, CDR2 YYEEEE. This CDR3 has 17 amino acids. The CDR3 sequence: CASSFLRDIKRYWGYTF. Written as DNA, the CDR3 is TGTGCCAGCAGCTTCCTCCGGGACATCAAACGATATTGGGGCTACACCTTC.

The chain links TRBV10-2 to TRBJ1-5; 8 bases fit TRBD1. The J segment lost 7 bases and the V segment lost 8 bases, leaving 4 bases of the junction unmatched. Germline lookup yields CDR1 WSHSY and CDR2 SAAADI. This CDR3 is 12 amino acids long. The CDR3, as DNA: TGCGCCAGCCGGACAGGGAACCAGCCCCAGCATTTT. Translation gives CASRTGNQPQHF.

The rearrangement links TRBV15 to TRBJ1-5; 9 bases map to TRBD1. With V trimmed by 8 bases and J by 7 bases, 15 bases remained unmatched. This CDR3 contains 16 residues. Germline CDR1 and CDR2: LNHNV and YYDKDF (reference sequence). CDR3 nucleotides: TGTGCCACCGAGGCTCCCGGGACAGGGTTTTCGCAGCCCCAGCATTTT. Amino acid sequence: CATEAPGTGFSQPQHF.

The rearrangement links TRBV5-1 to TRBJ1-4, with a weak D call TRBD1 (6 bases). Trimming left V 3 bases short and J 8 bases short, with 8 bases between. The CDR3 covers 12 residues. Germline lookup yields CDR1 SGHRS and CDR2 YFSETQ. CDR3 loop: CASSSDSEKLFF. The DNA for the CDR3 is TGCGCCAGCAGCTCGGACAGCGAAAAACTGTTTTTT.

The rearrangement uses TRBV5-1 and TRBJ2-3; no firm D call. The V end lost 0 bases, the J end lost 3 bases, and 2 bases lay between the germline ends. Germline CDR1 is SGHRS and CDR2 is YFSETQ. The CDR3 totals 12 residues. CDR3 nucleotides: TGCGCCAGCAGCTTGGCTACAGATACGCAGTATTTT. Its protein is CASSLATDTQYF.

V gene TRBV9 combines with J gene TRBJ2-3, with D uncertain. Trimming cost V 0 bases and J 1 base, with 6 bases left between them. This CDR3 contains 14 residues. The germline CDR1 and CDR2 sequences are SGDLS and YYNGEE. CDR3 region: CASSVVGGTDTQYF. CDR3 sequence (DNA): TGTGCCAGCAGCGTAGTTGGAGGCACAGATACGCAGTATTTT.

The chain links TRBV30 to TRBJ2-7, with D perhaps TRBD2 (6 bases). This CDR3 region has 14 residues. Between the trimmed V and J ends, which lost 2 bases and 5 bases, there was a span of 16 bases. Looked up from germline, CDR1 is GTSNPN and CDR2 is SVGIG (reference sequence). CDR3 DNA: TGTGCCTGGAGTATTGGGGGGATTAGCCACGAGCAGTACTTC. It is translated as CAWSIGGISHEQYF.

The CDR3 is CASSDRDYDTGELFF. CDR3 DNA: TGTGCCAGCAGCGACCGGGACTACGACACCGGGGAGCTGTTTTTT. The chain joins TRBV11-3 to TRBJ2-2; 7 nucleotides align to TRBD2. The V gene's germline CDR1 is SGHNT and CDR2 YENEEA. The CDR3 is 15 residues long. V trimming: 5 bases; J trimming: 3 bases; junction bases outside the gene matches: 6.

This clone was counted between two and nine times. The chain is built from TRBV19 and TRBJ2-2; TRBD2 matches 12 bases. This CDR3 contains 17 residues. Germline V gene data show CDR1 as LNHDA and CDR2 as SQIVND (reference sequence). The ends lost 4 bases at V and 4 bases at J; junction bases unmatched: 7. The CDR3 DNA reads TGTGCCAGTAGTAGACTAGCGGGAGATTCCAGCACCGGGGAGCTGTTTTTT. Protein product: CASSRLAGDSSTGELFF.

The chain employs TRBV14 and TRBJ1-1; D is unresolved. Germline values: CDR1 SGHDN, CDR2 FVKESK. CDR3 length: 12 residues. Trimming took 3 bases from V and 11 from J, leaving 13 bases between them. The CDR3 nucleotides are TGTGCCAGCAGCCACCCGAGAGGGAAGGCTTTCTTT. Translated, it gives CASSHPRGKAFF.

This clone has a handful of counts. The chain is built from TRBV29-1 and TRBJ1-4, with TRBD1 as a possible D gene (5 bases). This CDR3 is 13 amino acids long. Germline-derived CDR1 and CDR2 are SQVTM and ANQGSEA. Trimming left V 7 bases short and J 7 bases short, with 16 bases between. CDR3 residues: CSGWAGDGEKLFF. Written as DNA, the CDR3 is TGCAGCGGGTGGGCGGGGGATGGTGAAAAACTGTTTTTT.

The chain uses TRBV5-1 and TRBJ1-4; a weak D match, TRBD1 (6 bases). Trimming stripped 0 bases from V and 0 bases from J, with 12 bases between. Germline V lookup: CDR1 SGHRS, CDR2 YFSETQ. The CDR3 has 17 amino acids. This CDR3 is CASSLAGGSATNEKLFF. The CDR3 bases are TGCGCCAGCAGCTTGGCTGGGGGCTCCGCAACTAATGAAAAACTGTTTTTT. The full variable domain, with the rest looked up from reference TRBV5-1 and TRBJ1-4, is KAGVTQTPRYLIKTRGQQVTLSCSPISGHRSVSWYQQTPGQGLQFLFEYFSETQRNKGNFPGRFSGRQFSNSRSEMNVSTLELGDSALYLCASSLAGGSATNEKLFFGSGTQLSVL.